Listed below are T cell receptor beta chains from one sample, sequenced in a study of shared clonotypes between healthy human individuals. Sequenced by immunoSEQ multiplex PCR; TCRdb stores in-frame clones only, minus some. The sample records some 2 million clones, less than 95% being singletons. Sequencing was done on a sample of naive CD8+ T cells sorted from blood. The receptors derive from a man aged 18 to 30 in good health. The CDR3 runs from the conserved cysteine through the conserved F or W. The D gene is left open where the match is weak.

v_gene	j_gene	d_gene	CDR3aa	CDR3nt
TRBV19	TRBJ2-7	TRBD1	CASSIQQGAEQYF	TGTGCCAGTAGTATCCAACAGGGGGCCGAGCAGTACTTC
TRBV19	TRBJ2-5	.	CASSFDGEETQYF	TGTGCCAGTAGTTTCGACGGAGAAGAGACCCAGTACTTC
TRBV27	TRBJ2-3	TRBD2	CASSLGLAGVTDTQYF	TGTGCCAGCAGTCTGGGACTAGCGGGCGTCACAGATACGCAGTATTTT
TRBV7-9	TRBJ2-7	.	CASSQIAGQGYEQYF	TGTGCCAGCAGCCAAATAGCAGGGCAGGGCTACGAGCAGTACTTC
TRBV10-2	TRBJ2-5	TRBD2	CASRASGGRETQYF	TGCGCCAGCAGGGCTAGCGGGGGGAGAGAGACCCAGTACTTC
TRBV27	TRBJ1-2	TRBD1	CASRLHGTANYGYTF	TGTGCCAGCAGACTCCATGGGACAGCCAACTATGGCTACACCTTC
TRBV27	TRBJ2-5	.	CASSQGHWETQYF	TGTGCCAGCAGCCAAGGGCACTGGGAGACCCAGTACTTC
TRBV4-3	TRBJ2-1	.	CASSLLPSAEYNEQFF	TGCGCCAGCAGCCTCCTTCCGAGTGCGGAATACAATGAGCAGTTCTTC
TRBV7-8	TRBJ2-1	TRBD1	CASSLSGGNEQFF	TGTGCCAGCAGCTTATCAGGGGGAAATGAGCAGTTCTTC
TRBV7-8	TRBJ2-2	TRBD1	CASTTRDRGSTGELFF	TGTGCCAGCACCACCCGGGACAGGGGAAGCACCGGGGAGCTGTTTTTT
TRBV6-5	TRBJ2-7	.	CASSFGVGSEQYF	TGTGCCAGCAGTTTTGGAGTGGGCAGCGAGCAGTACTTC
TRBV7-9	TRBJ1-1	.	CASSLGQTHTEAFF	TGTGCCAGCAGCTTAGGACAGACTCACACTGAAGCTTTCTTT
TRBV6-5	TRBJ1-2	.	CASSYSIGETNYGYTF	TGTGCCAGCAGTTACTCGATAGGGGAGACCAACTATGGCTACACCTTC
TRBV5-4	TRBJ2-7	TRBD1	CASRQTGVFEQYF	TGTGCCAGCAGGCAGACAGGGGTGTTCGAGCAGTACTTC
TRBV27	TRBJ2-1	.	CASSFGTPEQFF	TGTGCCAGCAGTTTTGGGACCCCGGAGCAGTTCTTC
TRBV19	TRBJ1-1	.	CASSVRLELGTEAFF	TGTGCCAGTAGTGTTAGACTGGAGCTGGGCACTGAAGCTTTCTTT
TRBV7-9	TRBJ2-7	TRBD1	CASSGTGTVIYEQYF	TGTGCCAGCAGCGGGACCGGGACAGTGATCTACGAGCAGTACTTC
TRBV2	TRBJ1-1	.	CASSGAEGNTEAFF	TGTGCCAGCAGCGGGGCCGAGGGGAACACTGAAGCTTTCTTT